This TCR beta chain was observed in a study of T-cell reconstitution after alpha-beta-depleted transplantation in children. Study observations and caveats: Two months or so post-transplant, alpha-beta T cells reportedly derived from several hundred expanded graft clones. Elevated TCRbeta diversity at day 60 was traced, in some patients, to surviving recipient T cells and thymic progenitors. After one year, T-cell counts and TCRbeta diversity mostly came from new T cells.

This clonotype showed up many times. The antigen is unknown. Germline loops: CDR1 SNHLY, CDR2 FYNNEI. V was shortened by 10 bases and J by 5 bases, with 12 bases between the two germline ends. The CDR3 is made up of 11 amino acids. Researchers prepared the TCRbeta library using unique molecular identifiers, the study reports. TCRdb called the PCR reads again in MiXCR, with one record for every CDR3 protein. The repertoire consists of 25,000 to 35,000 distinct CDR3 sequences, with about 7% occurring once and the leading ten covering 27%. V gene TRBV2 combines with J gene TRBJ2-7, with D maybe TRBD1 (5 bases). The TCR sequence derives from a child in the first two years of life who had a stem cell transplant for acute myeloid leukemia, so the T cells may come from the graft donor. This specimen was peripheral blood, taken 60 days after TCRalphabeta/CD19-depleted stem cell transplant. In DNA, the CDR3 is TGTGCCACCGACTGGGGCAACGAGCAGTACTTC. Translating it yields CATDWGNEQYF.